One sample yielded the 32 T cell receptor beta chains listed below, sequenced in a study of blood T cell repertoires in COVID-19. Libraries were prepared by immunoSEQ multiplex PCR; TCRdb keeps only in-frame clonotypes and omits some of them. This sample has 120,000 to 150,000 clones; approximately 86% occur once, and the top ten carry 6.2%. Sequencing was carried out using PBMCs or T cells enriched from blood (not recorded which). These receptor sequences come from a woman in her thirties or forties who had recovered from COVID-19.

The CDR3 bases are TGTGCCAGCAGTCCCAGGACAGCTAATCAGCCCCAGCATTTT. Residues: CASSPRTANQPQHF. V is TRBV27 and J is TRBJ1-5; perhaps TRBD1 as D (6 bases). V shed 5 bases and J shed 4 bases, with 12 bases lying between them. Germline V gene sequence: CDR1 MNHEY, CDR2 SMNVEV (reference sequence). The CDR3 sequence is 14 residues long.

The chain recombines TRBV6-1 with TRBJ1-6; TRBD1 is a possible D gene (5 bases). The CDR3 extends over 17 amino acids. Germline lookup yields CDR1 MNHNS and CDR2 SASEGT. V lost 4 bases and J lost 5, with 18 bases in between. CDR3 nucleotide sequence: TGTGCCAGCAGTGCCCTCCGGGGGGTCCCTAATAATTCACCCCTCCACTTT. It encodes CASSALRGVPNNSPLHF.

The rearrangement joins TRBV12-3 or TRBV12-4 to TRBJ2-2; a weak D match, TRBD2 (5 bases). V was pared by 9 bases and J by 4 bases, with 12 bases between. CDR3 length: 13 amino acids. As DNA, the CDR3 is TGTGCCAGAGAGACACGGGGCACCGGGGAGCTGTTTTTT. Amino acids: CARETRGTGELFF.

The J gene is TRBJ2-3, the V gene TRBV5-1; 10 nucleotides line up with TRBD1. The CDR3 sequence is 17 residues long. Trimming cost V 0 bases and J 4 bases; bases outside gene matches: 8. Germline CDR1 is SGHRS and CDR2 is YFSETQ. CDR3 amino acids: CASSLEGTGVIPDTQYF. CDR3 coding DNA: TGCGCCAGCAGCTTGGAGGGGACAGGGGTAATCCCAGATACGCAGTATTTT.

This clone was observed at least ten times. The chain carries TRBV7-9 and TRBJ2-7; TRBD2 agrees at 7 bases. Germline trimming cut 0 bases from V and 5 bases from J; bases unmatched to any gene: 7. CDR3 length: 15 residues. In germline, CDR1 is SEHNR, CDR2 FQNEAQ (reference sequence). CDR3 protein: CASSLAGGEVDEQYF. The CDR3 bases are TGTGCCAGCAGCTTAGCGGGAGGGGAAGTGGACGAGCAGTACTTC.

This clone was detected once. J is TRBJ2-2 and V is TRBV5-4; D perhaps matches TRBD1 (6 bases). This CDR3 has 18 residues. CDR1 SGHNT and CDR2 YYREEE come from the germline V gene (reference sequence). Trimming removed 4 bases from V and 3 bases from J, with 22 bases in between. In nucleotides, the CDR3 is TGTGCCAGCAGCCCCCGGGCGAGGGGGAGCTCGTACACCGGGGAGCTGTTTTTT. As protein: CASSPRARGSSYTGELFF. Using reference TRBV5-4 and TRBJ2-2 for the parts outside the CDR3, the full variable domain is ETGVTQSPTHLIKTRGQQVTLRCSSQSGHNTVSWYQQALGQGPQFIFQYYREEENGRGNFPPRFSGLQFPNYSSELNVNALELDDSALYLCASSPRARGSSYTGELFFGEGSRLTVL.

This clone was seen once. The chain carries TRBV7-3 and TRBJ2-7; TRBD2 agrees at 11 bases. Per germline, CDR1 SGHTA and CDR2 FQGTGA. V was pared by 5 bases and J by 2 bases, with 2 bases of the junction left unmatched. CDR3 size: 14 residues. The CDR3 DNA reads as TGTGCCAGCAGCCTAGCGGGGGGCCCCTACGAGCAGTACTTC. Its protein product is CASSLAGGPYEQYF. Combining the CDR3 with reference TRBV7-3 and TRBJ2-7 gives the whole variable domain GAGVSQTPSNKVTEKGKYVELRCDPISGHTALYWYRQSLGQGPEFLIYFQGTGAADDSGLPNDRFFAVRPEGSVSTLKIQRTERGDSAVYLCASSLAGGPYEQYFGPGTRLTVT.

Written as DNA, the CDR3 is TGTGCCAGTAGTATATGGATAGTACAGGGGTTTCCCAATGAGCAGTTCTTC. The encoded protein is CASSIWIVQGFPNEQFF. The rearrangement uses TRBV19 and TRBJ2-1, with 7 bases fitting TRBD1. CDR1 is LNHDA, CDR2 SQIVND, per germline (reference sequence). V lost 2 bases, J lost 6 bases, and 13 bases stayed unmatched. This CDR3 is 17 amino acids long. Using reference TRBV19 and TRBJ2-1 for the parts outside the CDR3, the full variable domain is DGGITQSPKYLFRKEGQNVTLSCEQNLNHDAMYWYRQDPGQGLRLIYYSQIVNDFQKGDIAEGYSVSREKKESFPLTVTSAQKNPTAFYLCASSIWIVQGFPNEQFFGPGTRLTVL.

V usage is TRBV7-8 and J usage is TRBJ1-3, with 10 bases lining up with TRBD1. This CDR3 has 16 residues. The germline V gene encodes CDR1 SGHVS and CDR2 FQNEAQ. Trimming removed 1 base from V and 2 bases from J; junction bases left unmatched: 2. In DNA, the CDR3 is TGTGCCAGCAGCTTAGAGGGGACAGGGGCTGGAAACACCATATATTTT. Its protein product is CASSLEGTGAGNTIYF.

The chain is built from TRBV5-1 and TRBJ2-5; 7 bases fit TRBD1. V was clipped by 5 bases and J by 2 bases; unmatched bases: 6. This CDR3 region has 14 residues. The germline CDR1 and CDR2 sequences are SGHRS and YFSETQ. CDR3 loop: CASSRDSTQETQYF. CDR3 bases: TGCGCCAGCAGTCGGGACAGCACTCAAGAGACCCAGTACTTC. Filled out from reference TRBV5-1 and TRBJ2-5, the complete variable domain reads KAGVTQTPRYLIKTRGQQVTLSCSPISGHRSVSWYQQTPGQGLQFLFEYFSETQRNKGNFPGRFSGRQFSNSRSEMNVSTLELGDSALYLCASSRDSTQETQYFGPGTRLLVL.

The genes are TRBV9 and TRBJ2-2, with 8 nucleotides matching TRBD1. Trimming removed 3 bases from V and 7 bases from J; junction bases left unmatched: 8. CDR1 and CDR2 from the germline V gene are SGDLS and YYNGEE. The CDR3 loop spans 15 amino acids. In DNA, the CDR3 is TGTGCCAGCAGCGAGGAGACAGGGGTCGTCGGGGAGCTGTTTTTT. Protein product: CASSEETGVVGELFF.

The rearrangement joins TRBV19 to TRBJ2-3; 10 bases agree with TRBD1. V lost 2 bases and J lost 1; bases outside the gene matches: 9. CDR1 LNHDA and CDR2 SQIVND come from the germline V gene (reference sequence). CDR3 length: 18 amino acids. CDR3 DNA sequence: TGTGCCAGTAGTATAATGGGCCCGGGGACAGGGGGCACAGATACGCAGTATTTT. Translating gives CASSIMGPGTGGTDTQYF.

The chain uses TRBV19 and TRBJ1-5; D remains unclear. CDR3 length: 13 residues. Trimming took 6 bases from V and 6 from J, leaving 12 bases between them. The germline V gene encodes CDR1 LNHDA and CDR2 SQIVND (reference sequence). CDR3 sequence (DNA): TGTGCCAGTAGCATTTTAGGAGTTCAGCCCCAGCATTTT. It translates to CASSILGVQPQHF. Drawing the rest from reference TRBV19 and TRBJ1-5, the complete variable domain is DGGITQSPKYLFRKEGQNVTLSCEQNLNHDAMYWYRQDPGQGLRLIYYSQIVNDFQKGDIAEGYSVSREKKESFPLTVTSAQKNPTAFYLCASSILGVQPQHFGDGTRLSIL.

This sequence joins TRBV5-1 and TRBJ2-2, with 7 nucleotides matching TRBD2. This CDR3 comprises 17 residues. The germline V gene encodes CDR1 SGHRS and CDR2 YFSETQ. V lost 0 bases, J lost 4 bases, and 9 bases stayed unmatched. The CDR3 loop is CASSLGRTGGRTGELFF. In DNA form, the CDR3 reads TGCGCCAGCAGCTTGGGGAGGACGGGGGGACGCACCGGGGAGCTGTTTTTT.

The CDR3 nucleotides read TGTGCCAGCAGCCAAGGCAGAAAGATCGCTGAAGCTTTCTTT. It specifies CASSQGRKIAEAFF. This rearrangement joins TRBV3-1 (or the pseudogene TRBV3-2) to TRBJ1-1; no clear D gene. V lost 1 base to trimming and J lost 6 bases, with 12 bases between them. The length of the CDR3 is 14 residues. Germline values: CDR1 LGHDT, CDR2 YNNKEL (reference sequence).

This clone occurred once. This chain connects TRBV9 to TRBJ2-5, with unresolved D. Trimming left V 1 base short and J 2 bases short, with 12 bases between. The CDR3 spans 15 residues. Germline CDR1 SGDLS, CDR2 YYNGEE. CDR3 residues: CASSVMGQAQETQYF. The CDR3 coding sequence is TGTGCCAGCAGCGTAATGGGCCAGGCTCAAGAGACCCAGTACTTC.

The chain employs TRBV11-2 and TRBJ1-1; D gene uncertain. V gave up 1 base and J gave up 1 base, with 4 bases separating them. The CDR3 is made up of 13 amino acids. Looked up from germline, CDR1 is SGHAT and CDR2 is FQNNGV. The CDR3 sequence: CASSLAGNTEAFF. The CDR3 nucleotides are TGTGCCAGCAGCTTAGCAGGGAACACTGAAGCTTTCTTT.

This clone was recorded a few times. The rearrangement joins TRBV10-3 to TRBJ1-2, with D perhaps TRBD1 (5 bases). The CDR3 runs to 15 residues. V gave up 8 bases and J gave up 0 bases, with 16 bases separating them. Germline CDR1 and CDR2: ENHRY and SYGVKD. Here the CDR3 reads CAILKQGGPNYGYTF. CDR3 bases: TGTGCCATCCTCAAGCAGGGTGGGCCTAACTATGGCTACACCTTC.

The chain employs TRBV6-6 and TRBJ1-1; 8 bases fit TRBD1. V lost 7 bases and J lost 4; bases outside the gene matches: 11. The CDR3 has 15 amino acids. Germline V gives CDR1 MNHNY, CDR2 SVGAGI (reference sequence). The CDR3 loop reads CASNPYRGLSTEAFF. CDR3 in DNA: TGTGCCAGCAATCCATACAGGGGGTTAAGCACTGAAGCTTTCTTT.

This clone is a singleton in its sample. Here the CDR3 reads CASSLDFSGRLNEQFF. The CDR3 bases are TGTGCCAGCAGCCTTGACTTTAGCGGGAGATTGAATGAGCAGTTCTTC. The chain uses TRBV4-2 and TRBJ2-1, with 9 bases lining up with TRBD2. Germline-derived CDR1 and CDR2 are LGHNA and YNFKEQ. V was pared by 4 bases and J by 7 bases, with 11 bases of the junction left unmatched. The CDR3 runs to 16 residues.

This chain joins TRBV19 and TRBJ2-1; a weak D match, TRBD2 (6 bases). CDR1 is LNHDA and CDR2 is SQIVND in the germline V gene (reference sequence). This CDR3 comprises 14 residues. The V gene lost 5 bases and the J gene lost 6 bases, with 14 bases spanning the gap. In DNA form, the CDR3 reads TGTGCCAGTAGTGTGGGACTGGGCGGCAATGAGCAGTTCTTC. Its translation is CASSVGLGGNEQFF.

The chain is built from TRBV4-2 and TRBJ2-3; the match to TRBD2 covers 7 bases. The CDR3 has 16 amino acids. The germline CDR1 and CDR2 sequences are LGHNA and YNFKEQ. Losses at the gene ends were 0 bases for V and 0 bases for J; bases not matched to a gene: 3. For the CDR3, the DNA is TGTGCCAGCAGCCAAGATACTAGCGAGAGCACAGATACGCAGTATTTT. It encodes CASSQDTSESTDTQYF.

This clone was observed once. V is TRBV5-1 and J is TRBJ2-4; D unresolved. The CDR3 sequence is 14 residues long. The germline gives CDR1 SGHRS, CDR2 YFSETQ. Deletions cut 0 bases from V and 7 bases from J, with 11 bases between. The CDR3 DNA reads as TGCGCCAGCAGCTTGGCCCTCTTCGGGAACATTCAGTACTTC. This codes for CASSLALFGNIQYF.

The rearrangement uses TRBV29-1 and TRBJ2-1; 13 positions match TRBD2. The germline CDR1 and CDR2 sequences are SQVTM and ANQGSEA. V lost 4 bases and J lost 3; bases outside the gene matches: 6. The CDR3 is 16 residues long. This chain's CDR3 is CSVVSGTSGDYNEQFF. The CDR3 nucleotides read TGCAGCGTTGTCTCCGGGACTAGCGGGGACTACAATGAGCAGTTCTTC.

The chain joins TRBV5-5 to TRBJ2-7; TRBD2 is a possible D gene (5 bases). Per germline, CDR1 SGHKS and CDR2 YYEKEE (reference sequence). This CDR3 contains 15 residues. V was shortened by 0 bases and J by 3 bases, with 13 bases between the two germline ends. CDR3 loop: CASSLARGSLYEQYF. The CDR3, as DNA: TGTGCCAGCAGCTTGGCTCGGGGATCCCTCTACGAGCAGTACTTC.

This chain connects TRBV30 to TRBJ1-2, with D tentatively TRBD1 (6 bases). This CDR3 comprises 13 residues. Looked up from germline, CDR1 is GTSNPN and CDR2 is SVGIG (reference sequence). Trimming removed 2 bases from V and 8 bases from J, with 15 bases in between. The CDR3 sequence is CAWSLNRDQGYTF. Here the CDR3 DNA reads TGTGCCTGGAGTCTTAACAGGGACCAAGGCTACACCTTC.

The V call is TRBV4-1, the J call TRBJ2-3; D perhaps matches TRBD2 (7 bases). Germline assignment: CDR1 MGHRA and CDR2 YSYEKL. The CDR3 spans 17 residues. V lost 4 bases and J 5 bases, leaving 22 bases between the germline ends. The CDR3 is CASSPLLGGGGEDTQYF. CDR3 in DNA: TGCGCCAGCAGCCCCCTGTTAGGGGGGGGCGGGGAAGATACGCAGTATTTT.

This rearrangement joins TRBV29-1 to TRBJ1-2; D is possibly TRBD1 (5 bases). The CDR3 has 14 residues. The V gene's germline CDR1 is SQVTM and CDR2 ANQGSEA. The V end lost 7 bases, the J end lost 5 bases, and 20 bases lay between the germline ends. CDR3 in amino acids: CSAGPLGGRYGYTF. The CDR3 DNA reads TGCAGCGCCGGGCCGCTTGGGGGGAGGTATGGCTACACCTTC.

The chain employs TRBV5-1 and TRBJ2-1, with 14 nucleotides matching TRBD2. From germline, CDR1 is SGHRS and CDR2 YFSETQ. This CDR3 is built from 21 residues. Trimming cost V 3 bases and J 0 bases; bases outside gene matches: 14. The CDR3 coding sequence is TGCGCCAGCAGCTACTCCCCGGGACTAGCGGGAGTAGGGAGCTCCTACAATGAGCAGTTCTTC. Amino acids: CASSYSPGLAGVGSSYNEQFF.

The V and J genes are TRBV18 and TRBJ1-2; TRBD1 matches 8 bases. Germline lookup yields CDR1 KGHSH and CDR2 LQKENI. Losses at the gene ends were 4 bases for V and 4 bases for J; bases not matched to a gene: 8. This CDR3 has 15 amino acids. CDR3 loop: CASSRGQAGVYGYTF. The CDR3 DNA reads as TGTGCCAGCTCACGGGGACAGGCGGGGGTCTATGGCTACACCTTC.

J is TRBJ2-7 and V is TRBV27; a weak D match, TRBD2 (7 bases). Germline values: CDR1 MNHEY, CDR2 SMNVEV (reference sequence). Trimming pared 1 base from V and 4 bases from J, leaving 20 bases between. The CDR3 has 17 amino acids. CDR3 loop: CASSLYGGRGLGYEQYF. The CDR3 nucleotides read TGTGCCAGCAGTTTATACGGGGGGCGGGGGCTGGGGTACGAGCAGTACTTC.

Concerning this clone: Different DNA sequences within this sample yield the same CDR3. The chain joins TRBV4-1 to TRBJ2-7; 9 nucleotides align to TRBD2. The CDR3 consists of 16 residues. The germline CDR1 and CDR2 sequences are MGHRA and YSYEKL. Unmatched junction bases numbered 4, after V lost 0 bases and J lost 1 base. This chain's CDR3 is CASSQEGLAGSYEQYF. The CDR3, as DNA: TGCGCCAGCAGCCAAGAAGGGCTAGCGGGGTCCTACGAGCAGTACTTC.